Below, 15 T cell receptor beta chains from the same sample are listed, as sequenced in a study of T-cell memory formation after mild COVID-19. A single record per CDR3 protein comes from TCRdb applying MiXCR to the 5' RACE reads. The sample records about 560,000 distinct CDR3 sequences, less than 25% being singletons. Sequenced: PBMCs or a T cell subset sorted from them (not recorded which). The receptors were sampled from an adult woman who had mild COVID-19 (a few samples of this study predate the infection). Cell type and time point are not known.

The chain links TRBV29-1 to TRBJ2-3, with a weak D call TRBD1 (6 bases). Per germline, CDR1 SQVTM and CDR2 ANQGSEA. The V end lost 1 base, the J end lost 0 bases, and 11 bases lay between the germline ends. The length of the CDR3 is 15 residues. For the CDR3, the DNA is TGCAGCGTTGAAGGGAGGACAGATAGCACAGATACGCAGTATTTT. As protein: CSVEGRTDSTDTQYF.

This sequence joins TRBV12-3 or TRBV12-4 and TRBJ2-5; the D is unclear. Trimming cost V 2 bases and J 5 bases, with 12 bases left between them. The CDR3 runs 14 residues. CDR3 sequence (DNA): TGTGCCAGCAGTTTATTTCTAGTCGGCGAGACCCAGTACTTC. Its protein is CASSLFLVGETQYF.

This clonotype showed up just a few times. The rearrangement links TRBV12-3 or TRBV12-4 to TRBJ2-3; D gene ambiguous. Deletions cut 1 base from V and 6 bases from J, with 11 bases between. There are 14 residues in the CDR3. CDR3 loop: CASSLVPLRDTQYF. The CDR3 DNA follows: TGTGCCAGCAGTTTAGTTCCCCTTCGGGATACGCAGTATTTT.

The rearrangement links TRBV10-3 to TRBJ2-1, with 10 bases matching TRBD2. J lost 5 bases, V lost 8 bases, and 6 bases had no gene match. Germline CDR1 ENHRY, CDR2 SYGVKD. The CDR3 length is 14 residues. In DNA form, the CDR3 reads TGTGCCATCGCCAGGACTAGCGGAAACAATGAGCAGTTCTTC. Its translation is CAIARTSGNNEQFF.

This clonotype was detected many times. V gene TRBV12-3 or TRBV12-4 combines with J gene TRBJ1-1, with D unclear. Trimming stripped 3 bases from V and 1 base from J, with 6 bases between. The CDR3 spans 13 residues. CDR3 sequence (DNA): TGTGCCAGCAGTTTTCGGCCGAACACTGAAGCTTTCTTT. It translates to CASSFRPNTEAFF.

The chain employs TRBV5-1 and TRBJ2-7, with D perhaps TRBD2 (6 bases). V was trimmed by 4 bases and J by 7 bases, leaving 15 bases between them. This CDR3 is built from 13 residues. From germline, CDR1 is SGHRS and CDR2 YFSETQ. CDR3 region: CASSGVGSKEQYF. The CDR3 DNA reads as TGCGCCAGCAGCGGGGTCGGGAGTAAGGAGCAGTACTTC.

The chain has TRBV25-1 and TRBJ2-5; either TRBD1 or TRBD2 may fit D (5 bases each). CDR1 MGHDK and CDR2 SYGVNS come from the germline V gene. The CDR3 runs 15 residues. V lost 3 bases to trimming and J lost 5 bases, with 16 bases between them. The CDR3 region is CASSDLGATGETQYF. CDR3 bases: TGTGCCAGCAGTGACCTCGGGGCCACCGGGGAGACCCAGTACTTC.

CDR3 loop: CASSAEQGTEAFF. The DNA of the CDR3 is TGTGCCAGCAGCGCCGAACAAGGGACTGAAGCTTTCTTT. The V and J genes are TRBV9 and TRBJ1-1; D gene uncertain. The CDR3 spans 13 residues. Germline CDR1 reads SGDLS; CDR2 reads YYNGEE. V gave up 3 bases and J gave up 5 bases, with 11 bases separating them.

The chain is built from TRBV7-2 and TRBJ1-4, with 9 positions matching TRBD1. J gave up 8 bases and V 5 bases, and 9 bases lay outside the gene matches. This CDR3 comprises 15 residues. Germline loops: CDR1 SGHTA, CDR2 FQGNSA. CDR3 residues: CASSIEGQGREKLFF. CDR3 DNA sequence: TGTGCCAGCAGCATCGAGGGACAGGGAAGGGAAAAACTGTTTTTT. Drawing the rest from reference TRBV7-2 and TRBJ1-4, the complete variable domain is GAGVSQSPSNKVTEKGKDVELRCDPISGHTALYWYRQSLGQGLEFLIYFQGNSAPDKSGLPSDRFSAERTGGSVSTLTIQRTQQEDSAVYLCASSIEGQGREKLFFGSGTQLSVL.

As regards this clonotype: The junction shows a germline mismatch at one end, possibly a read error. The chain employs TRBV13 and TRBJ2-5, with a weak D call TRBD1 (5 bases). CDR1 is PRHDT and CDR2 is FYEKMQ in the germline V gene (reference sequence). The CDR3 covers 11 residues. Here the CDR3 reads CASSLGQDQNF. CDR3 bases: TGTGCCAGCAGCTTAGGACAGGACCAGAACTTC.

This clonotype was seen just once. This sequence joins TRBV29-1 and TRBJ1-1; 10 bases are a match to TRBD1. Trimming cost V 3 bases and J 6 bases; bases outside gene matches: 1. Per germline, CDR1 SQVTM and CDR2 ANQGSEA. This CDR3 is built from 12 residues. This chain's CDR3 is CSVETGGPEAFF. The CDR3 coding sequence is TGCAGCGTTGAGACAGGGGGCCCTGAAGCTTTCTTT.

The chain links TRBV15 to TRBJ1-1, with 8 positions matching TRBD1. Trimming at V came to 5 bases and at J to 8 bases, leaving 7 bases not matched to a gene. This CDR3 has 13 amino acids. In germline, CDR1 is LNHNV, CDR2 YYDKDF (reference sequence). The CDR3 sequence is CATSPTRDREAFF. The CDR3 coding sequence is TGTGCCACCAGCCCTACCCGGGACAGGGAAGCTTTCTTT.

V usage is TRBV6-6 and J usage is TRBJ2-2; TRBD1 aligns across 7 bases. The CDR3 totals 15 residues. V shed 7 bases and J 5 bases; nucleotides not matched to a gene: 10. Germline assignment: CDR1 MNHNY and CDR2 SVGAGI (reference sequence). The CDR3 DNA is TGTGCCAGCACCCTCGACGGCAGGGGGACCGGGGAGCTGTTTTTT. It yields the protein CASTLDGRGTGELFF.

The CDR3 DNA reads TGTGCCACCAGTGATTTGATCCTCAACCGTGGCGGGAGCTACACAGATACGCAGTATTTT. It is translated as CATSDLILNRGGSYTDTQYF. The chain combines TRBV24-1 with TRBJ2-3, with 7 bases lining up with TRBD2. CDR3 length equals 20 residues. J was trimmed by 2 bases and V by 0 bases; bases with no gene match: 16. Germline CDR1 and CDR2: KGHDR and SFDVKD.

The chain has TRBV29-1 and TRBJ2-7; 8 nucleotides align to TRBD1. Unmatched junction bases numbered 8, after V lost 5 bases and J lost 2 bases. The CDR3 length is 14 residues. The germline V gene encodes CDR1 SQVTM and CDR2 ANQGSEA. CDR3 sequence reads: CSVIRQGIPYEQYF. CDR3 coding DNA: TGCAGCGTTATCCGACAGGGGATACCCTACGAGCAGTACTTC.